Listed below are T cell receptor beta chains from one sample, sequenced in a study of T cell responses to AZD1222 COVID-19 vaccine. The method was immunoSEQ multiplex PCR; TCRdb's version includes in-frame clones alone and lacks a portion of them. Of tens of thousands of clones detected, 86% appear once; the ten largest clones hold less than 9%. The specimen was peripheral blood, collected 28 days after the second AZD1222 dose. These TCRs come from an adult who received the AZD1222 COVID-19 vaccine. Both conserved end residues are part of each CDR3. A D gene is named only where the DNA matches it firmly. Size is stated for part of the rows, as once, few or many counts, or as a class when the clone is expanded.

>once|.|TRBV7-9|TRBJ1-2|12
TGTGCCAGCGCCGGCCAGGGATGGGGCTACACCTTC
CASAGQGWGYTF
>once|.|TRBV10-2|TRBJ1-1|15
TGCGCCAGCAGGGAAGGATGGGCTTATGGCACTGAAGCTTTCTTT
CASREGWAYGTEAFF
>.|TRBD2|TRBV6-2/TRBV6-3|TRBJ2-5|17
TGTGCCAGCAGTTACTCGAGTGCGGGAGTGTGGCAAGAGACCCAGTACTTC
CASSYSSAGVWQETQYF
>.|.|TRBV7-2|TRBJ1-5|15
TGTGCCAGCAGTTTGATGTTGGGGACAAATCAGCCCCAGCATTTT
CASSLMLGTNQPQHF
>.|.|TRBV5-1|TRBJ2-7|15
TGCGCCAGCAGCGACCTATGGGGCTCCTCCTACGAGCAGTACTTC
CASSDLWGSSYEQYF
>once|TRBD2|TRBV27|TRBJ2-1|15
TGTGCCAGCAAACCCGGGACTAGCGGGCACAATGAGCAGTTCTTC
CASKPGTSGHNEQFF
>.|.|TRBV19|TRBJ2-3|14
TGTGCCAGTAACCAGGGGATTTCCGCAGATACGCAGTATTTT
CASNQGISADTQYF
>few|.|TRBV7-9|TRBJ2-7|14
TGTGCCAGCAGCTCGTGGACGGAGGCCTACGAGCAGTACTTC
CASSSWTEAYEQYF
>.|TRBD2|TRBV18|TRBJ2-7|16
TGTGCCAGCTCTCCGATTAGCGGGGGGGCTGCGTACGAGCAGTACTTC
CASSPISGGAAYEQYF
>.|.|TRBV5-4|TRBJ1-1|15
TGTGCCAGCAGCTGGAAGGGTCATGGTATTACTGAAGCTTTCTTT
CASSWKGHGITEAFF
>.|TRBD2|TRBV11-2|TRBJ2-1|12
TGTGCCAGCAGCCCTCTAGCGGTTCAGCAGTTCTTC
CASSPLAVQQFF
>.|.|TRBV7-8|TRBJ2-5|13
TGTGCCAGCAGCCCTGGAGAGGGACAGACCCAGTACTTC
CASSPGEGQTQYF
>.|TRBD1|TRBV28|TRBJ1-5|15
TGTGCCAGCAGTTTAACAGGACAGGGCTACCAGCCCCAGCATTTT
CASSLTGQGYQPQHF
>.|TRBD1|TRBV5-4|TRBJ1-3|14
TGTGCCAGCAGCTTAGGGGGCCCAGGAAACACCATATATTTT
CASSLGGPGNTIYF
>.|.|TRBV19|TRBJ1-3|14
TGTGCCACATTTACCGGGTCCTCTGGAAACACCATATATTTT
CATFTGSSGNTIYF
>.|.|TRBV24-1|TRBJ1-5|15
TGTGCCACCAGTGATCCTCGGGCAGGGAGGCAGCCCCAGCATTTT
CATSDPRAGRQPQHF
>.|.|TRBV9|TRBJ2-1|11
TGTGCCAGCGCTTCCCACAATGAGCAGTTCTTC
CASASHNEQFF
>.|TRBD1|TRBV5-1|TRBJ1-1|17
TGCGCCAGCAGCTTAACAGGGGGCGAACTTATGAACACTGAAGCTTTCTTT
CASSLTGGELMNTEAFF
>.|.|TRBV4-3|TRBJ1-1|15
TGCGCCAGCAGCCAAGCCCTGGGTCGGTACACTGAAGCTTTCTTT
CASSQALGRYTEAFF
>once|TRBD2|TRBV11-2|TRBJ2-3|16
TGTGCCAGCGGACAATATAGCGGGAGTTTGGTAGATACGCAGTATTTT
CASGQYSGSLVDTQYF